The present T cell receptor beta chain was sequenced within a study of T cell responses to AZD1222 COVID-19 vaccine. Assay: immunoSEQ multiplex PCR; the TCRdb copy retains only in-frame clones and omits some. The sample records about 220,000 clones, just over 90% being singletons. The V segment lost 0 bases and the J segment 2 bases; nucleotides outside the gene matches: 5. CDR3 length equals 16 residues. Germline V lookup: CDR1 LNHNV, CDR2 YYDKDF (reference sequence). As to this clone: Its specificity is not known.

The study, taken as a whole, reports: Nearly half of spike-specific TCRs reportedly go after variant regions that carry no mutations.

The sequences come from peripheral blood, collected on day 0 of MenACWY control vaccination. This clonotype originated in an adult in good health. The chain recombines TRBV15 with TRBJ2-7; 9 bases are shared with TRBD2. The DNA for the CDR3 is TGTGCCACCAGCAGAGATGTAGCGGGGGCCCCCTACGAGCAGTACTTC. As protein: CATSRDVAGAPYEQYF.